Each of the 17 T cell receptor beta chains below was sequenced from the same sample in a study of shared clonotypes between healthy human individuals (dated by TCRdb to 2020 to 2022). The library came from the immunoSEQ multiplex PCR assay. This immuneACCESS table, as held by TCRdb, lists in-frame sequences with V and J called but not all clones. Of the missing ones, under half trace to an unresolved V gene in checked studies; the others have no known cause. The sample contains some 2,100,000 clones, approximately 94% of them found a single time. Jointly, the top ten make up roughly 1.8% of the sample. For the CD8 naive samples, CD45RO-negative cells were positively selected for CCR7, yielding a CD45RA+CCR7+ population from which TemRA cells were excluded. The sample was naive CD8+ T cells from PBMCs. Taken with the paper, the label for cell subset or site translates to: CD45RA+CCR7+. The origin of the receptors is a man aged 18 to 30 in good health. Some clones in this sample may be carry-over from other donors' samples.

The V and J genes are TRBV19 and TRBJ1-5; TRBD1 matches 9 bases. Per the germline V gene, CDR1 is LNHDA and CDR2 is SQIVND (reference sequence). The V gene end was trimmed by 5 bases and the J gene end by 6 bases; junction bases not matched to a gene: 8. The CDR3 runs 15 residues. The CDR3 loop is CASSPGQGNFQPQHF. The DNA of the CDR3 is TGTGCCAGTAGTCCTGGACAGGGGAATTTTCAGCCCCAGCATTTT. The full variable domain, in which reference TRBV19 and TRBJ1-5 provide the parts outside the CDR3, is DGGITQSPKYLFRKEGQNVTLSCEQNLNHDAMYWYRQDPGQGLRLIYYSQIVNDFQKGDIAEGYSVSREKKESFPLTVTSAQKNPTAFYLCASSPGQGNFQPQHFGDGTRLSIL.

This sequence joins TRBV4-1 and TRBJ2-2; D is unresolved. CDR1 MGHRA and CDR2 YSYEKL come from the germline V gene. The CDR3 is made up of 15 amino acids. Trimming removed 1 base at V and 7 bases at J, with 13 bases between. CDR3 in DNA: TGCGCCAGCAGCCAAGGTTTCGGCGTGAGCGGGGAGCTGTTTTTT. The encoded protein is CASSQGFGVSGELFF.

As concerns this clone: Other DNA sequences in the same sample also yield this CDR3. V is TRBV7-9 and J is TRBJ1-1, with TRBD1 matching 7 bases. The V and J ends lost 4 bases and 0 bases, in that order; junction bases with no gene match: 2. The CDR3 runs to 14 residues. CDR1 is SEHNR, CDR2 FQNEAQ, per germline (reference sequence). The CDR3 DNA reads TGTGCCAGCAGCTCCGGACAGGTGAACACTGAAGCTTTCTTT. It translates to CASSSGQVNTEAFF.

CDR3 residues: CASQGLSNNEQFF. In nucleotides, the CDR3 is TGTGCCTCACAGGGCCTAAGCAACAATGAGCAGTTCTTC. The J gene is TRBJ2-1, the V gene TRBV7-9; a possible D gene is TRBD1 (6 bases). Germline CDR1 and CDR2: SEHNR and FQNEAQ (reference sequence). Trimming cost V 11 bases and J 5 bases, with 16 bases left between them. The CDR3 sequence is 13 residues long.

V is TRBV28 and J is TRBJ2-3; D is ambiguous. Looked up from germline, CDR1 is MDHEN and CDR2 is SYDVKM. The V gene lost 6 bases and the J gene lost 5 bases, with 12 bases spanning the gap. CDR3 size: 13 residues. CDR3 DNA sequence: TGTGCCAGCAGCTCGGACGTGCAAGATACGCAGTATTTT. Amino acid sequence: CASSSDVQDTQYF.

The rearrangement joins TRBV27 to TRBJ2-1; no clear D gene. CDR3 size: 12 residues. V dropped 6 bases and J dropped 8 bases, with 11 bases sitting between them. Germline CDR1 and CDR2: MNHEY and SMNVEV (reference sequence). For the CDR3, the DNA is TGTGCCAGCAGAGCAGTCATCGATGAGCAGTTCTTC. Encoded protein: CASRAVIDEQFF.

V gene TRBV4-2 combines with J gene TRBJ2-7; D unclear. Trimming took off 0 bases at V and 5 bases at J, with 8 bases between the two ends. CDR1 and CDR2 (germline): LGHNA, YNFKEQ. This CDR3 has 13 amino acids. CDR3 sequence (DNA): TGTGCCAGCAGCCAAGATCGGGCCGACGAGCAGTACTTC. This sequence encodes CASSQDRADEQYF.

The J gene is TRBJ1-6, the V gene TRBV27; D gene uncertain. The ends were cut back, 1 base at V and 11 bases at J, with 12 bases in the middle. The CDR3 spans 14 residues. Germline V gene data show CDR1 as MNHEY and CDR2 as SMNVEV (reference sequence). Here the CDR3 DNA reads TGTGCCAGCAGTTTATTGGTAGGATCCCCACCCCTCCACTTT. Translating it yields CASSLLVGSPPLHF.

The chain links TRBV27 to TRBJ2-7; perhaps TRBD1 as D (5 bases). Trimming removed 3 bases at V and 0 bases at J, with 12 bases between. Germline lookup yields CDR1 MNHEY and CDR2 SMNVEV (reference sequence). The CDR3 is 15 amino acids. CDR3 bases: TGTGCCAGCAGTTTCAAGGGGAAGAGCTCCTACGAGCAGTACTTC. Amino acids: CASSFKGKSSYEQYF.

The CDR3: CASSLPPDRSSYEQYF. The CDR3 bases are TGTGCCAGCAGTTTACCCCCCGACAGGAGCTCCTACGAGCAGTACTTC. The chain combines TRBV28 with TRBJ2-5, with D possibly matching TRBD1 (6 bases). The J call is uncertain, as TRBJ2-7 better fits the DNA end. Germline V gives CDR1 MDHEN, CDR2 SYDVKM. The CDR3 is 16 residues long.

This chain connects TRBV18 to TRBJ2-5, with D perhaps matching TRBD2 (6 bases). V lost 3 bases and J lost 1, with 15 bases in between. The CDR3 sequence is 16 residues long. Germline V gives CDR1 KGHSH, CDR2 LQKENI. The CDR3 bases are TGTGCCAGCTCACCTAGGGTGTCTAGCGTCCAAGAGACCCAGTACTTC. Its translation: CASSPRVSSVQETQYF. Full variable domain (missing parts from reference TRBV18 and TRBJ2-5): NAGVMQNPRHLVRRRGQEARLRCSPMKGHSHVYWYRQLPEEGLKFMVYLQKENIIDESGMPKERFSAEFPKEGPSILRIQQVVRGDSAAYFCASSPRVSSVQETQYFGPGTRLLVL.

The genes are TRBV11-3 and TRBJ2-2; the D gene is possibly TRBD1 (6 bases). The CDR3 spans 15 residues. The V gene lost 5 bases and the J gene lost 0 bases, with 10 bases spanning the gap. CDR1 SGHNT and CDR2 YENEEA come from the germline V gene. As DNA, the CDR3 is TGTGCCAGCAGCGAGCACAGGGCGAACACCGGGGAGCTGTTTTTT. It encodes CASSEHRANTGELFF.

This chain connects TRBV6-1 to TRBJ2-5, with D possibly being TRBD1 (6 bases). The CDR3 spans 12 residues. From germline, CDR1 is MNHNS and CDR2 SASEGT. V was clipped by 3 bases and J by 5 bases, with 7 bases between them. CDR3 nucleotide sequence: TGTGCCAGCAGTGACGACAGGGAGACCCAGTACTTC. As protein: CASSDDRETQYF.

The chain joins TRBV27 to TRBJ2-7; D tentatively fits TRBD1 or TRBD2 (6 bases each). The V and J ends lost 6 bases and 7 bases respectively, with 25 bases between them. The CDR3 covers 16 residues. Germline CDR1 reads MNHEY; CDR2 reads SMNVEV (reference sequence). This chain's CDR3 is CASSPFGGTSYKEQYF. CDR3 nucleotides: TGTGCCAGCAGCCCATTCGGCGGGACATCCTATAAGGAGCAGTACTTC.

This clone has just a few counts. The chain combines TRBV4-1 with TRBJ1-1; D unclear. V dropped 5 bases and J dropped 2 bases, with 9 bases sitting between them. This CDR3 contains 13 residues. The germline CDR1 and CDR2 sequences are MGHRA and YSYEKL. The CDR3 here is CASSIRRNTEAFF. In DNA form, the CDR3 reads TGCGCCAGCAGCATCAGGAGAAACACTGAAGCTTTCTTT.

The chain links TRBV7-9 to TRBJ1-3; possibly TRBD1 for D (6 bases). Between the trimmed V and J ends, which lost 6 bases and 7 bases, there was a span of 16 bases. The CDR3 is 14 amino acids. Germline assignment: CDR1 SEHNR and CDR2 FQNEAQ (reference sequence). The CDR3 loop reads CASSNSGGLNTIYF. The CDR3 DNA follows: TGTGCCAGCAGTAACTCGGGGGGGCTGAACACCATATATTTT.

This rearrangement joins TRBV5-1 to TRBJ2-1, with TRBD2 identical over 10 bases. Germline values: CDR1 SGHRS, CDR2 YFSETQ. The CDR3 loop spans 16 amino acids. J lost 3 bases, V lost 6 bases, and 9 bases had no gene match. The CDR3 sequence is CASTGSGRPGYNEQFF. The CDR3 DNA follows: TGCGCCAGCACGGGTAGCGGGAGGCCAGGCTACAATGAGCAGTTCTTC.